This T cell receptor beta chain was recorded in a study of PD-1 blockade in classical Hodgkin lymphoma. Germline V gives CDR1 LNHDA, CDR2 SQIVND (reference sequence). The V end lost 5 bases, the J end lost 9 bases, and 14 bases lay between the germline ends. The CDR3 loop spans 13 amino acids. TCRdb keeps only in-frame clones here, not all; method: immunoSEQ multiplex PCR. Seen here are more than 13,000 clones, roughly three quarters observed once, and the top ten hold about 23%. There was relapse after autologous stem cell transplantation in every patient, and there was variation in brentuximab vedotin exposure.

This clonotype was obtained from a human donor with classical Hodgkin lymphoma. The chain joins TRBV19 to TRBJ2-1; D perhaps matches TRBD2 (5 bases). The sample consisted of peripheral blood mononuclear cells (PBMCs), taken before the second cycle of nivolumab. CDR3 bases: TGTGCCAGTAGTCTCAGGACTCAAGGTGAGCAGTTCTTC. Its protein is CASSLRTQGEQFF.